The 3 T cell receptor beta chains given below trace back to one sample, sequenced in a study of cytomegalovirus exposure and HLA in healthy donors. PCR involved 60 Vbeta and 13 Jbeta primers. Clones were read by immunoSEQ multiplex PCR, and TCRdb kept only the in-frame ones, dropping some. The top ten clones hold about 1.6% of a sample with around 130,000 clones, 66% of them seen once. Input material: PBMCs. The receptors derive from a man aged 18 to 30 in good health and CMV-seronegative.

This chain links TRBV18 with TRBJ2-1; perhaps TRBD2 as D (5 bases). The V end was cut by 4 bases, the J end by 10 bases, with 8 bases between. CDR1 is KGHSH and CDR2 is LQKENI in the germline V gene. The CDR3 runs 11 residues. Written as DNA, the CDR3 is TGTGCCAGCTCACAACTAGGCGAGCAGTTCTTC. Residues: CASSQLGEQFF.

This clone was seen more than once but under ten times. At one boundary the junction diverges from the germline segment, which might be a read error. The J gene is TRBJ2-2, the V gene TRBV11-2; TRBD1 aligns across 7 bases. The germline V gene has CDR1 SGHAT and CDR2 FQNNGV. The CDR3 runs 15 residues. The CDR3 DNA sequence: TGTGCCAGCAGCCTAGACAGGGTTCTCGCCGGGGAGCTGTTTTTT. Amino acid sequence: CASSLDRVLAGELFF.

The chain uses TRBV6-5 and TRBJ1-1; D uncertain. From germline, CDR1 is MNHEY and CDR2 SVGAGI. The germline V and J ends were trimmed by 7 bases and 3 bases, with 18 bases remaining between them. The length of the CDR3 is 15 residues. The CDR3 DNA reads TGTGCCAGCATCCCGAGTGAGGGTTGGTACACTGAAGCTTTCTTT. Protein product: CASIPSEGWYTEAFF.